The sequence of this T cell receptor beta chain was determined in a study of blood T cell repertoires in COVID-19. Study as a whole: The United States, Italy and Spain were the sources of the acute and convalescent COVID-19 samples. T cells, B-cell-depleted T cells, or PBMCs supplied cDNA or gDNA.

V lost 5 bases and J lost 12, with 13 bases in between. CDR1 is SNHLY, CDR2 FYNNEI, per germline. The CDR3 extends over 12 amino acids. Study processing details: Counts of nucleated cells, estimated from reference gene primer amplification, were obtained. Sequencing used immunoSEQ multiplex PCR; TCRdb keeps in-frame clones, though not all of them. Clone size and V and J calls were adopted from that table, with D and trimming inferred from the DNA. The repertoire holds under 250,000 clones, with 80% to 85% as singletons. The gene calls are TRBV2 and TRBJ1-4; no definite D call. This sequence was found in a woman aged 40 to 49 who had recovered from COVID-19. The sequenced sample was peripheral blood. The CDR3 bases are TGTGCCAGCAGTAAGACCCAGGATGAACTGTTTTTT. Protein product: CASSKTQDELFF.